This entry lists 23 T cell receptor beta chains sequenced from one sample in a study of blood T cell repertoires in COVID-19. TCRdb's copy holds only in-frame clones and misses some; the assay was immunoSEQ multiplex PCR. The sample includes roughly 570,000 clones, less than 90% of them seen just once. The specimen sequenced was peripheral blood. The source of these receptors is a woman in her forties or fifties with COVID-19, enrolled during active disease.

This sequence joins TRBV30 and TRBJ1-4; 9 bases align to TRBD1. Per germline, CDR1 GTSNPN and CDR2 SVGIG (reference sequence). This CDR3 contains 14 residues. Germline trimming cut 8 bases from V and 8 bases from J; bases unmatched to any gene: 12. CDR3 loop: CAGEVGTGKEKLFF. Here the CDR3 DNA reads TGTGCCGGGGAGGTCGGGACAGGGAAAGAAAAACTGTTTTTT.

The rearrangement uses TRBV11-2 and TRBJ2-7, with D possibly matching TRBD2 (6 bases). The CDR3 length is 15 residues. V lost 0 bases to trimming and J lost 1 base, with 10 bases between them. From germline, CDR1 is SGHAT and CDR2 FQNNGV. The CDR3 here is CASSLDGTSSYEQYF. Here the CDR3 DNA reads TGTGCCAGCAGCTTAGATGGGACTTCATCCTACGAGCAGTACTTC. Complete variable domain (other parts from reference TRBV11-2 and TRBJ2-7): EAGVAQSPRYKIIEKRQSVAFWCNPISGHATLYWYQQILGQGPKLLIQFQNNGVVDDSQLPKDRFSAERLKGVDSTLKIQPAKLEDSAVYLCASSLDGTSSYEQYFGPGTRLTVT.

This chain connects TRBV9 to TRBJ2-1; 8 bases are a match to TRBD2. Germline-derived CDR1 and CDR2 are SGDLS and YYNGEE. The CDR3 totals 15 residues. The V segment lost 2 bases and the J segment 2 bases; nucleotides outside the gene matches: 3. CDR3 sequence: CASSVGLATYNEQFF. The CDR3 coding sequence is TGTGCCAGCAGCGTTGGACTAGCTACCTACAATGAGCAGTTCTTC.

The table lists this clone with a count of one. The gene calls are TRBV11-1 and TRBJ1-2; tentatively, D is TRBD1 (6 bases). V was clipped by 4 bases and J by 5 bases, with 11 bases between them. Germline loops: CDR1 SGHAT, CDR2 FQDESV (reference sequence). The CDR3 is 13 residues long. The CDR3 DNA sequence: TGTGCCAGCAGCTCACAGGGTCGGTATGGCTACACCTTC. Amino acids: CASSSQGRYGYTF.

The CDR3 DNA sequence: TGTGCCAGCAGTCTCCGAGATAGCGGGGAGAATGAGCAGTTCTTC. This codes for CASSLRDSGENEQFF. This chain links TRBV6-6 with TRBJ2-1, with 8 nucleotides matching TRBD2. The CDR3 covers 15 residues. Germline lookup yields CDR1 MNHNY and CDR2 SVGAGI (reference sequence). V was clipped by 5 bases and J by 7 bases; unmatched bases: 10.

The chain couples TRBV9 to TRBJ2-7; weak D call: TRBD2 (5 bases). In germline, CDR1 is SGDLS, CDR2 YYNGEE. V was shortened by 4 bases and J by 2 bases, with 13 bases between the two germline ends. The length of the CDR3 is 14 residues. CDR3 region: CASSLRGGPYEQYF. The CDR3 DNA sequence: TGTGCCAGCAGCCTAAGAGGAGGCCCCTACGAGCAGTACTTC.

The V call is TRBV3-1 (or the pseudogene TRBV3-2), the J call TRBJ1-4; no clear D. V lost 3 bases to trimming and J lost 3 bases, with 8 bases between them. Germline V gene lookup returns CDR1 LGHDT and CDR2 YNNKEL (reference sequence). The CDR3 runs 14 residues. CDR3 in amino acids: CASSHSRANEKLFF. The CDR3 DNA reads as TGTGCCAGCAGCCACTCACGGGCTAATGAAAAACTGTTTTTT.

The gene calls are TRBV3-1 (or the pseudogene TRBV3-2) and TRBJ1-2, with D possibly TRBD1 on 5 matching bases. Trimming took 0 bases from V and 4 from J, leaving 9 bases between them. The CDR3 runs 14 residues. Germline-derived CDR1 and CDR2 are LGHDT and YNNKEL (reference sequence). CDR3 in DNA: TGTGCCAGCAGCCAAGAGAGCAGGGCCTATGGCTACACCTTC. This sequence encodes CASSQESRAYGYTF.

J is TRBJ1-4 and V is TRBV28; D might be TRBD1 (6 bases). Germline CDR1 and CDR2: MDHEN and SYDVKM. The CDR3 consists of 16 residues. Between the trimmed V and J ends, which lost 5 bases and 4 bases, there was a span of 17 bases. The DNA for the CDR3 is TGTGCCAGCAGTGGGGCGGGAGGGGGGCTTAATGAAAAACTGTTTTTT. Protein: CASSGAGGGLNEKLFF. Supplemented by reference TRBV28 and TRBJ1-4, the full variable domain reads DVKVTQSSRYLVKRTGEKVFLECVQDMDHENMFWYRQDPGLGLRLIYFSYDVKMKEKGDIPEGYSVSREKKERFSLILESASTNQTSMYLCASSGAGGGLNEKLFFGSGTQLSVL.

The rearrangement uses TRBV3-1 (or the pseudogene TRBV3-2) and TRBJ2-3; the D gene is possibly TRBD2 (7 bases). The germline gives CDR1 LGHDT, CDR2 YNNKEL (reference sequence). The V and J ends lost 4 bases and 6 bases respectively, with 20 bases between them. The CDR3 runs 16 residues. CDR3 residues: CASSPITGGPVDTQYF. CDR3 DNA sequence: TGTGCCAGCAGCCCGATCACCGGGGGGCCTGTTGATACGCAGTATTTT.

The chain joins TRBV5-1 to TRBJ1-2; tentative D call: TRBD1 (5 bases). Germline values: CDR1 SGHRS, CDR2 YFSETQ. V gave up 7 bases and J gave up 4 bases, with 17 bases separating them. The CDR3 spans 14 residues. CDR3 sequence (DNA): TGCGCCAGCCGCCAGGAGGGGATCGGCTATGGCTACACCTTC. This codes for CASRQEGIGYGYTF.

As DNA, the CDR3 is TGTGCCAGCAGTTTGTTCGGGAAACACACTGAAGCTTTCTTT. Translating it yields CASSLFGKHTEAFF. The chain carries TRBV28 and TRBJ1-1; no firm D call. This CDR3 comprises 14 residues. Germline loops: CDR1 MDHEN, CDR2 SYDVKM. V dropped 3 bases and J dropped 3 bases, with 11 bases sitting between them.

This clone turned up a few times. The chain is built from TRBV4-2 and TRBJ2-1; 9 nucleotides line up with TRBD1. The CDR3 runs to 17 residues. Trimming removed 1 base from V and 7 bases from J; junction bases left unmatched: 11. From germline, CDR1 is LGHNA and CDR2 YNFKEQ. CDR3 residues: CASSQGPGQGLPNEQFF. Here the CDR3 DNA reads TGTGCCAGCAGCCAAGGGCCGGGACAGGGCCTTCCGAATGAGCAGTTCTTC.

This rearrangement joins TRBV19 to TRBJ1-1; the match to TRBD1 covers 8 bases. J was trimmed by 4 bases and V by 6 bases; bases with no gene match: 22. Germline CDR1 reads LNHDA; CDR2 reads SQIVND (reference sequence). The CDR3 has 19 amino acids. CDR3 sequence: CASSHVSIGFKQGATEAFF. The CDR3 nucleotides read TGTGCCAGTAGCCATGTAAGCATCGGTTTTAAGCAGGGGGCCACTGAAGCTTTCTTT.

The genes are TRBV28 and TRBJ1-3; D not resolved. The CDR3 consists of 14 residues. V dropped 1 base and J dropped 2 bases, with 6 bases sitting between them. The germline V gene has CDR1 MDHEN and CDR2 SYDVKM. CDR3 sequence (DNA): TGTGCCAGCAGTTTATACGGGGCTGGAAACACCATATATTTT. It encodes CASSLYGAGNTIYF.

This chain uses TRBV28 with TRBJ1-5, with 7 bases matching TRBD1. The CDR3 runs to 13 residues. The germline CDR1 and CDR2 sequences are MDHEN and SYDVKM. J lost 15 bases, V lost 5 bases, and 13 bases had no gene match. The CDR3 here is CASSPMDRSEGHF. CDR3 sequence (DNA): TGTGCCAGCAGTCCTATGGACAGGTCGGAAGGGCATTTT.

The genes are TRBV7-9 and TRBJ1-1; the D gene is possibly TRBD1 (5 bases). The CDR3 has 13 amino acids. Germline V gene data show CDR1 as SEHNR and CDR2 as FQNEAQ (reference sequence). V was trimmed by 2 bases and J by 4 bases, leaving 8 bases between them. CDR3: CASSLPGSTEAFF. DNA of the CDR3: TGTGCCAGCAGCTTACCAGGGTCCACTGAAGCTTTCTTT. The complete variable domain, with remaining parts taken from reference TRBV7-9 and TRBJ1-1, reads DTGVSQNPRHKITKRGQNVTFRCDPISEHNRLYWYRQTLGQGPEFLTYFQNEAQLEKSRLLSDRFSAERPKGSFSTLEIQRTEQGDSAMYLCASSLPGSTEAFFGQGTRLTVV.

The chain combines TRBV11-3 with TRBJ2-1, with 11 nucleotides matching TRBD1. Germline CDR1 is SGHNT and CDR2 is YENEEA. Unmatched junction bases numbered 7, after V lost 6 bases and J lost 12 bases. This CDR3 spans 13 amino acids. The CDR3 region has the DNA TGTGCCAGCAGTTGGACAGGGGGCGCAGGGCAGTTCTTC. The encoded protein is CASSWTGGAGQFF.

The chain has TRBV28 and TRBJ2-2; D might be TRBD1 (6 bases). Germline V gene sequence: CDR1 MDHEN, CDR2 SYDVKM. The CDR3 has 15 amino acids. Between the trimmed V and J ends, which lost 11 bases and 4 bases, there was a span of 20 bases. The CDR3 bases are TGTGCCTCGGCCCTTAGGGGGAGCAGCACCGGGGAGCTGTTTTTT. This translates into CASALRGSSTGELFF.

The chain recombines TRBV30 with TRBJ1-2; 9 nucleotides match TRBD1. Germline CDR1 GTSNPN, CDR2 SVGIG (reference sequence). This CDR3 region has 15 residues. The J segment lost 4 bases and the V segment lost 1 base, leaving 7 bases of the junction unmatched. CDR3 loop: CAWSATDRGTYGYTF. DNA of the CDR3: TGTGCCTGGAGTGCTACGGACAGGGGCACCTATGGCTACACCTTC. The full variable domain, in which reference TRBV30 and TRBJ1-2 provide the parts outside the CDR3, is SQTIHQWPATLVQPVGSPLSLECTVEGTSNPNLYWYRQAAGRGLQLLFYSVGIGQISSEVPQNLSASRPQDRQFILSSKKLLLSDSGFYLCAWSATDRGTYGYTFGSGTRLTVV.

This clone was seen only once. Other DNA sequences in this specimen translate into the identical CDR3. The chain joins TRBV9 to TRBJ2-3; possibly TRBD2 for D (7 bases). Trimming pared 1 base from V and 0 bases from J, leaving 9 bases between. The germline V gene encodes CDR1 SGDLS and CDR2 YYNGEE. The CDR3 is 15 residues long. The CDR3 is CASSVRGGSTDTQYF. DNA of the CDR3: TGTGCCAGCAGCGTAAGGGGGGGGAGCACAGATACGCAGTATTTT.

This clone has just one count. This rearrangement joins TRBV19 to TRBJ2-2, with 9 bases that match TRBD2. Trimming removed 3 bases from V and 3 bases from J; junction bases left unmatched: 5. The CDR3 contains 16 residues. Germline V gene lookup returns CDR1 LNHDA and CDR2 SQIVND (reference sequence). CDR3 nucleotides: TGTGCCAGTAGTATGTCCCTAGCGGGATACACCGGGGAGCTGTTTTTT. It encodes CASSMSLAGYTGELFF.

This chain joins TRBV24-1 and TRBJ2-5; 8 bases are a match to TRBD2. Germline V gene sequence: CDR1 KGHDR, CDR2 SFDVKD. V lost 0 bases, J lost 2 bases, and 4 bases stayed unmatched. This CDR3 spans 16 amino acids. In nucleotides, the CDR3 is TGTGCCACCAGTGATTTGTCACCGGGGGGGCAAGAGACCCAGTACTTC. This gives the protein CATSDLSPGGQETQYF.